The text below deals with one T cell receptor beta chain. The antigen remains undetermined. This specimen belongs to a study of T cells in localized non-small cell lung cancer. Study results and limitations: The study detected a median roughly 61 of the top 100 tumor clones in adjacent lung. Uninvolved adjacent lung had higher T cell clonality than tumor and all other tissues.

CDR3 size: 16 residues. V lost 8 bases and J 2 bases, leaving 18 bases between the germline ends. In germline, CDR1 is MNHNY, CDR2 SVGAGI (reference sequence). This table comes from immunoSEQ multiplex PCR, and its TCRdb copy is limited to in-frame clones, with some not included. The repertoire has tens of thousands of clones, approximately 90% of them found once; the top ten carry roughly 31%. The source is a female donor at least 60 years old with stage I lung adenocarcinoma. V gene TRBV6-6 combines with J gene TRBJ1-4, with a weak D call TRBD1 (6 bases). Sequences were derived from peripheral blood, sampled before any cancer treatment. The CDR3 nucleotides are TGTGCCAGCGGGGGGCGTGGCGGGTGGACTAATGAAAAACTGTTTTTT. Translated, it gives CASGGRGGWTNEKLFF.